This is a list of T cell receptor beta chains from one sample in a study of vaccination and CD4 T cells after COVID-19. TCRdb reanalysed the PCR reads using MiXCR and keeps one entry per CDR3 protein. This table holds fewer than 9,000 distinct CDR3 sequences, about 60% found once. These receptors are not linked to any known antigen. The sequenced material came from CD4+ T cells from blood, cultured in vitro. These receptors came from a human donor in good health. The conserved cysteine and the conserved F or W are not part of the CDR3 here. Each record gives: J gene, V gene, clone size, CDR3 protein. Not every row has a clone size; where given, it reads once, few, many or a size class.

TRBJ2-2	TRBV9	NA	ASSAESMIGELF
TRBJ1-1	TRBV6-1	NA	ASSRWTGVAEAF
TRBJ1-2	TRBV29-1	NA	SDTLGAGGYGYT
TRBJ1-2	TRBV6-2/TRBV6-3	NA	ASSYLRDNYGYT
TRBJ1-2	TRBV11-2	NA	ASSLSRGGGFNYGYT
TRBJ1-6	TRBV5-6	NA	ASSSRTGSVDSPLH
TRBJ2-3	TRBV6-1	NA	ASSESDSPYVTDTQY
TRBJ1-5	TRBV27	few	ASSLWAGSLLHSNQPQH
TRBJ1-4	TRBV7-9	few	ASSGGTVDNEKLF
TRBJ1-6	TRBV6-1	few	ASSVTGNNSPLH
TRBJ1-5	TRBV10-2	NA	ASSEAPWGPQH
TRBJ1-2	TRBV20-1	NA	SARVSSTYGYT
TRBJ2-1	TRBV7-9	NA	ASRGWLYNEQF
TRBJ2-2	TRBV6-1	NA	ASRGLVGTGELF
TRBJ1-2	TRBV6-2/TRBV6-3	NA	ASSYQGSYGYT
TRBJ1-6	TRBV5-5	NA	ASSLEPYDNSPLH
TRBJ1-6	TRBV4-3	NA	ASSPEGGSGNSPLH
TRBJ2-1	TRBV5-1	NA	ASSFPQGGGTYNEQF
TRBJ2-7	TRBV7-6	once	ASSLWTGARQPYEQY
TRBJ1-6	TRBV19	NA	ASSGQAFNSPLH
TRBJ2-1	TRBV10-3	once	AISEQPYNEQF
TRBJ1-2	TRBV19	NA	ASKGGTNYGYT
TRBJ2-7	TRBV6-1	NA	ASKGVGYEQY
TRBJ1-1	TRBV7-2	NA	ASSLRGYGQEAF
TRBJ1-2	TRBV6-5	NA	ASSYSGGQRGYT
TRBJ1-1	TRBV27	NA	ASSTNRGRGVEAF
TRBJ2-5	TRBV7-2	few	ASSLGDTGGKTQY
TRBJ2-7	TRBV6-2/TRBV6-3	NA	ASSDPRDRGSYEQY
TRBJ1-1	TRBV2	NA	ASSEEAGEEAF
TRBJ1-5	TRBV11-2	few	ASSLGDRDNQPQH
TRBJ2-5	TRBV6-1	NA	ASIHSVGQETQY
TRBJ2-2	TRBV6-4	NA	ASSEMGLAGDIGELF
TRBJ2-4	TRBV15	few	ATSTRTGINIQY
TRBJ1-6	TRBV6-4	few	ASSDIAGGTLH
TRBJ2-5	TRBV6-1	NA	ASRRDQRGETQY